This T cell receptor (beta chain) was found in a study of cytomegalovirus exposure and HLA in healthy donors. Whole-study context: The 130 or so validation repertoires, a later analysis reported, used the same platform as the roughly 660 repertoires from the first cohort.

Concerning this clone itself: The antigen is not known.

General observations from the study: It was confirmed in vitro that a few of the CMV-associated chains were specific for CMV antigens. Listed as cytomegalovirus-associated were roughly 180 TCR beta chains.

V lost 5 bases, J lost 6 bases, and 5 bases stayed unmatched. The CDR3 has 13 amino acids. Germline V CDR1 and CDR2: SGHTA, FQGTGA. Sequencing used immunoSEQ multiplex PCR; TCRdb keeps in-frame clones, though not all of them. The data contain under 250,000 clones, roughly 80% of them singletons. The source is a young woman in good health and CMV-seronegative. The V gene is TRBV7-3, the J gene TRBJ2-5; 8 bases fit TRBD1. Input material: PBMCs. The CDR3 region has the DNA TGTGCCAGCAGCGCGACAGGGGAAAAGACCCAGTACTTC. This encodes CASSATGEKTQYF. The complete variable domain, with remaining parts taken from reference TRBV7-3 and TRBJ2-5, reads GAGVSQTPSNKVTEKGKYVELRCDPISGHTALYWYRQSLGQGPEFLIYFQGTGAADDSGLPNDRFFAVRPEGSVSTLKIQRTERGDSAVYLCASSATGEKTQYFGPGTRLLVL.